This T cell receptor beta chain derives from a study of naive and memory T cell subsets. Findings and caveats of the study: Possibly reflecting memory cells re-expressing CD45RA, a few larger clonotypes occurred in naive repertoires, especially CD8.

The table lists this clonotype with a few counts. The antigen is not known. This CDR3 is 15 amino acids long. Germline CDR1 is MNHEY and CDR2 is SVGAGI. Trimming cost V 4 bases and J 4 bases; bases outside gene matches: 7. The beta constant-region primer was an equimolar mix of two oligonucleotides covering TRBC1 and TRBC2. Four rounds of PCR amplified the ligated cDNA using nested alpha and beta constant-region primers plus SP2. TCRdb re-called the UMI-ligation and nested PCR reads through MiXCR, storing one row per CDR3 protein. Among 150,000 or so distinct CDR3 sequences listed, under 25% were seen once.

The chain carries TRBV6-5 and TRBJ2-1; 7 bases line up with TRBD2. This receptor was taken from a human donor in good health. Sequencing was done on a sample of naive CD4+ T cells from blood. The CDR3 reads CASSSPGGSYNEQFF. CDR3 in DNA: TGTGCCAGCAGTTCCCCGGGAGGATCTTACAATGAGCAGTTCTTC.